Shown below are 16 T cell receptor beta chains from a single sample sequenced in a study of T cell responses to AZD1222 COVID-19 vaccine. Sequenced by immunoSEQ multiplex PCR; TCRdb stores in-frame clones only, minus some. Of around 83,000 clones listed, more than 70% are singletons. Sequencing was performed on peripheral blood, taken on day 0 of AZD1222 vaccination. The source of these receptors is an adult in good health.

This clone has a single count. The chain joins TRBV6-5 to TRBJ1-4; TRBD1 matches at 9 bases. Germline CDR1 and CDR2: MNHEY and SVGAGI. Trimming removed 4 bases from V and 17 bases from J; junction bases left unmatched: 11. The CDR3 has 13 amino acids. Here the CDR3 reads CASSSQNGQGPFF. The CDR3 nucleotides are TGTGCCAGCAGTTCCCAAAACGGACAGGGGCCCTTTTTT.

The rearrangement uses TRBV5-1 and TRBJ2-3, with D possibly matching TRBD2 (6 bases). The length of the CDR3 is 16 residues. The V gene lost 0 bases and the J gene lost 3 bases, with 14 bases spanning the gap. In germline, CDR1 is SGHRS, CDR2 YFSETQ. CDR3 region: CASSLAGLGGTDTQYF. The CDR3 region has the DNA TGCGCCAGCAGCTTGGCGGGTCTGGGAGGTACAGATACGCAGTATTTT.

The chain carries TRBV12-3 or TRBV12-4 and TRBJ1-1; 7 bases match TRBD1. The CDR3 sequence is 12 residues long. The J segment lost 10 bases and the V segment lost 4 bases, leaving 6 bases of the junction unmatched. This chain's CDR3 is CASSSRQGAAFF. As DNA, the CDR3 is TGTGCCAGCAGTTCCCGACAGGGAGCAGCTTTCTTT.

The rearrangement uses TRBV7-2 and TRBJ2-3; D call uncertain. CDR1 SGHTA and CDR2 FQGNSA come from the germline V gene. V was trimmed by 2 bases and J by 2 bases, leaving 11 bases between them. The CDR3 sequence is 15 residues long. Here the CDR3 reads CASSLFPGSTDTQYF. For the CDR3, the DNA is TGTGCCAGCAGCTTATTTCCAGGCTCCACAGATACGCAGTATTTT.

This chain links TRBV5-5 with TRBJ2-3, with a weak D call TRBD1 (5 bases). Germline CDR1 is SGHKS and CDR2 is YYEKEE (reference sequence). Trimming took off 7 bases at V and 5 bases at J, with 11 bases between the two ends. The CDR3 is made up of 12 amino acids. CDR3 DNA sequence: TGTGCCAGCGTAAGGGGTGTAGATACGCAGTATTTT. The encoded protein is CASVRGVDTQYF. Complete variable domain (other parts from reference TRBV5-5 and TRBJ2-3): DAGVTQSPTHLIKTRGQQVTLRCSPISGHKSVSWYQQVLGQGPQFIFQYYEKEERGRGNFPDRFSARQFPNYSSELNVNALLLGDSALYLCASVRGVDTQYFGPGTRLTVL.

The chain recombines TRBV5-1 with TRBJ2-7, with D possibly matching TRBD1 (6 bases). The CDR3 is made up of 14 amino acids. Trimming took 1 base from V and 5 from J, leaving 13 bases between them. Per germline, CDR1 SGHRS and CDR2 YFSETQ. The CDR3, as DNA: TGCGCCAGCAGCTTGTCGCGCTCAGGGGACGAGCAGTACTTC. It translates to CASSLSRSGDEQYF.

V and J are TRBV6-6 and TRBJ2-3; 8 bases map to TRBD2. In germline, CDR1 is MNHNY, CDR2 SVGAGI (reference sequence). The CDR3 runs to 16 residues. The V gene end was trimmed by 3 bases and the J gene end by 5 bases; junction bases not matched to a gene: 10. The CDR3 DNA reads as TGTGCCAGCAGTTATAAAGGAGGACTAGCTGAAGATACGCAGTATTTT. Protein product: CASSYKGGLAEDTQYF.

This sequence joins TRBV19 and TRBJ1-1; no clear D gene. CDR3 length: 14 amino acids. Looked up from germline, CDR1 is LNHDA and CDR2 is SQIVND (reference sequence). V was pared by 4 bases and J by 6 bases, with 15 bases between. The CDR3 loop is CASSSLMEKAEAFF. DNA for the CDR3: TGTGCCAGTAGTAGTTTAATGGAGAAGGCTGAAGCTTTCTTT. Filled out from reference TRBV19 and TRBJ1-1, the complete variable domain reads DGGITQSPKYLFRKEGQNVTLSCEQNLNHDAMYWYRQDPGQGLRLIYYSQIVNDFQKGDIAEGYSVSREKKESFPLTVTSAQKNPTAFYLCASSSLMEKAEAFFGQGTRLTVV.

The V and J genes are TRBV6-5 and TRBJ2-1; D is uncertain. V gave up 0 bases and J gave up 7 bases, with 7 bases separating them. Germline V gene lookup returns CDR1 MNHEY and CDR2 SVGAGI. The CDR3 contains 13 residues. This chain's CDR3 is CASSYSTGNEQFF. CDR3 nucleotide sequence: TGTGCCAGCAGTTACTCGACTGGAAATGAGCAGTTCTTC.

J is TRBJ2-1 and V is TRBV5-1; perhaps TRBD2 as D (5 bases). The germline V and J ends were trimmed by 0 bases and 10 bases, with 17 bases remaining between them. The CDR3 has 15 amino acids. The V gene's germline CDR1 is SGHRS and CDR2 YFSETQ. For the CDR3, the DNA is TGCGCCAGCAGCTTGGCCGAGGGTAAGGCGCGGGAGCAGTTCTTC. Amino acid sequence: CASSLAEGKAREQFF. Complete variable domain (other parts from reference TRBV5-1 and TRBJ2-1): KAGVTQTPRYLIKTRGQQVTLSCSPISGHRSVSWYQQTPGQGLQFLFEYFSETQRNKGNFPGRFSGRQFSNSRSEMNVSTLELGDSALYLCASSLAEGKAREQFFGPGTRLTVL.

This clone appeared a few times. The chain uses TRBV23-1 and TRBJ2-7; D might be TRBD2 (6 bases). TRBV23-1 is known as an ORF, though its function is uncertain. Trimming took off 4 bases at V and 3 bases at J, with 25 bases between the two ends. CDR3 length: 18 amino acids. CDR3 sequence: CASSRAGLGRTDFYEQYF. DNA of the CDR3: TGCGCCAGCAGTCGGGCGGGACTGGGTCGGACGGACTTCTACGAGCAGTACTTC.

This clone was counted once. The rearrangement joins TRBV3-1 (or the pseudogene TRBV3-2) to TRBJ1-3; D is unresolved. CDR3 length: 15 residues. Trimming cost V 4 bases and J 0 bases, with 10 bases left between them. Germline CDR1 is LGHDT and CDR2 is YNNKEL (reference sequence). This CDR3 is CASSPIGASGNTIYF. The CDR3 DNA reads TGTGCCAGCAGCCCAATTGGAGCCTCTGGAAACACCATATATTTT.

V gene TRBV2 combines with J gene TRBJ1-5; 7 nucleotides line up with TRBD1. Losses at the gene ends were 6 bases for V and 4 bases for J; bases not matched to a gene: 3. The CDR3 is made up of 13 amino acids. The V gene's germline CDR1 is SNHLY and CDR2 FYNNEI. CDR3 coding DNA: TGTGCCAGCAGCGGACAGGTTAATCAGCCCCAGCATTTT. It translates to CASSGQVNQPQHF.

The rearrangement joins TRBV30 to TRBJ1-4; no clear D. Germline V CDR1 and CDR2: GTSNPN, SVGIG (reference sequence). V was shortened by 5 bases and J by 13 bases, with 14 bases between the two germline ends. The CDR3 is 11 residues long. Here the CDR3 reads CAWGLEEILFF. The CDR3 DNA is TGTGCCTGGGGACTCGAGGAGATACTGTTTTTT.

This chain connects TRBV5-3 to TRBJ1-5, with 7 bases fitting TRBD1. TRBV5-3 is filed as an ORF, its function uncertain. The length of the CDR3 is 17 residues. V lost 5 bases to trimming and J lost 3 bases; unmatched junction nucleotides: 14. The CDR3 is CARRPDTGVINNQPQHF. The CDR3 DNA reads as TGTGCCAGAAGACCTGATACAGGGGTAATAAACAATCAGCCCCAGCATTTT.

V and J are TRBV7-2 and TRBJ2-2, with D possibly matching TRBD2 (6 bases). CDR1 and CDR2 from the germline V gene are SGHTA and FQGNSA. The CDR3 length is 16 residues. V lost 7 bases and J 0 bases, leaving 15 bases between the germline ends. Written as DNA, the CDR3 is TGTGCCAGCACCCTCGGGGGAGTTACGAACACCGGGGAGCTGTTTTTT. Its translation is CASTLGGVTNTGELFF.